The entry below describes one T cell receptor (beta chain). This sample stems from a study of tumor-infiltrating lymphocytes in primary liver carcinoma. V lost 0 bases and J lost 8, with 10 bases in between. The CDR3 is 14 residues long. In germline, CDR1 is SGHAT, CDR2 FQNNGV. Priming with a constant-region primer yielded TCR beta cDNA from 400 to 500 ng total RNA. It was through three nested multiplex PCR rounds of slightly modified ARM-PCR that TCR beta libraries arose. It was with TRBV1-TRBV30 forward primers and a C-beta reverse primer that the first two PCR rounds were run, at approximately 9 cycles each. From the multiplex PCR reads, TCRdb called clonotypes with MiXCR, one entry per CDR3 protein. The data hold 190,000 or so distinct CDR3 sequences, with 65% observed a single time. Unsorted whole blood served as the source of blood RNA, and germline DNA was extracted as well.

This chain links TRBV11-2 with TRBJ1-4; D gene uncertain. Input material: peripheral blood. The sequence was collected from a woman aged 55 to 70 with primary liver carcinoma and hepatitis B virus infection. CDR3 sequence: CASSLEVKDEKLFF. The CDR3 nucleotides are TGTGCCAGCAGCTTAGAGGTTAAGGACGAAAAACTGTTTTTT.